The following is a T cell receptor beta chain sequence with its context. Its target is unknown. CD45RO+ cells plus CCR7-negative CD45RA+ TemRA cells formed CD8 memory. The germline gives CDR1 MNHEY, CDR2 SMNVEV (reference sequence). Unmatched junction bases numbered 7, after V lost 3 bases and J lost 2 bases. This CDR3 comprises 15 residues. The data originate from a study of shared clonotypes between healthy human individuals. The method was immunoSEQ multiplex PCR; TCRdb's version includes in-frame clones alone and lacks a portion of them. The sample includes just over 95,000 clones, around two thirds of them seen just once. The study, taken as a whole, reports: Sampling covered nothing but blood. Tissue TCR repertoires likely differ from those found in blood. Naive subsets, compared against memory subsets, generally had larger estimated richness values.

The chain is built from TRBV27 and TRBJ2-7; the match to TRBD1 covers 7 bases. The specimen sequenced was memory CD8+ T cells sorted from blood. Regarding subset: CD45RO+ cells pooled with CCR7-negative TemRA cells. The TCR originated in a man aged 25 to 40 in good health. Here the CDR3 reads CASSFLDRATYEQYF. The CDR3 DNA follows: TGTGCCAGCAGTTTCCTAGACAGGGCGACCTACGAGCAGTACTTC.